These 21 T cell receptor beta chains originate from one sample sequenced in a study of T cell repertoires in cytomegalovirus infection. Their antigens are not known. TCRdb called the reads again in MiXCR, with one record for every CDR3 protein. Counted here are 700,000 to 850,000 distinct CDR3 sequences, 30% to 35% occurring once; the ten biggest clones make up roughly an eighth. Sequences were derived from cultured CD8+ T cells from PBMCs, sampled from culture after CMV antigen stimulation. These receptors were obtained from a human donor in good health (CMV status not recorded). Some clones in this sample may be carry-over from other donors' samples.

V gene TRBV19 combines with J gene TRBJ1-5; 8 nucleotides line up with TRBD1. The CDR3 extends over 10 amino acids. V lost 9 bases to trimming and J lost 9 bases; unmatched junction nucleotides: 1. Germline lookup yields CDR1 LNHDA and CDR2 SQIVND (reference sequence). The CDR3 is CASRGPPQHF. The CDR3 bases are TGTGCCAGCAGGGGGCCGCCCCAGCATTTT.

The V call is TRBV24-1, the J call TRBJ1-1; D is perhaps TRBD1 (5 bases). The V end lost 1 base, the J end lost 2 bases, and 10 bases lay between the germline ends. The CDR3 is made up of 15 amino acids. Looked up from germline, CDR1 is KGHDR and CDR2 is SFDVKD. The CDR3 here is CATSDLRDPNTEAFF. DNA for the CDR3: TGTGCCACCAGTGATTTAAGGGACCCCAACACTGAAGCTTTCTTT.

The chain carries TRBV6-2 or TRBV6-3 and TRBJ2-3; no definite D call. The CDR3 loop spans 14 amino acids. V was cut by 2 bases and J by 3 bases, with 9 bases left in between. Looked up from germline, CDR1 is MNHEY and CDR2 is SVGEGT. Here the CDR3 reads CASSYGVGTDTQYF. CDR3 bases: TGTGCCAGCAGTTACGGGGTTGGGACAGATACGCAGTATTTT.

CDR3 loop: CASSYLEQETQYF. Here the CDR3 DNA reads TGTGCCAGCAGTTACCTTGAACAAGAGACCCAGTACTTC. This sequence joins TRBV6-5 and TRBJ2-5, with D uncertain. The germline gives CDR1 MNHEY, CDR2 SVGAGI. With 2 bases removed from V and 2 bases from J, the gap between germline ends came to 6 bases. This CDR3 has 13 residues.

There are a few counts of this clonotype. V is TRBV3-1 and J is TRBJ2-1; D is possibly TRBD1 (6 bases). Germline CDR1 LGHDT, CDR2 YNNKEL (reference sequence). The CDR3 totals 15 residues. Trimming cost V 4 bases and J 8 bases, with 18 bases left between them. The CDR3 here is CASSREGDSGDEQFF. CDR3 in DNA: TGTGCCAGCAGCCGCGAGGGGGATTCGGGCGATGAGCAGTTCTTC.

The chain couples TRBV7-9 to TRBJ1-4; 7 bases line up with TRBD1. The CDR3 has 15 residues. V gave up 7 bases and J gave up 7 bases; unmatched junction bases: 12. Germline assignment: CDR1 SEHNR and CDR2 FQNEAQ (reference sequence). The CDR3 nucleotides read TGTGCCAGCAACACCTTCGGGACAGACCTTGAAAAACTGTTTTTT. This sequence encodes CASNTFGTDLEKLFF.

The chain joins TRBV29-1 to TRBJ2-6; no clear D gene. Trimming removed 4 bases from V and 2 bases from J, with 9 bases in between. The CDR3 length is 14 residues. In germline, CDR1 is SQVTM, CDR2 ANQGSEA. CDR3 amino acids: CSVVLIAGANVLTF. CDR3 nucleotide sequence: TGCAGCGTTGTGTTGATTGCTGGGGCCAACGTCCTGACTTTC.

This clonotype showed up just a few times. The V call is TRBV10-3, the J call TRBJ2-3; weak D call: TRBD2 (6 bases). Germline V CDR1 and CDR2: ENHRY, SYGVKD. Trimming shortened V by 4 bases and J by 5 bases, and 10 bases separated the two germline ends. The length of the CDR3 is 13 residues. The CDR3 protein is CAISGSSGDTQYF. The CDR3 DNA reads TGTGCCATCAGTGGAAGTAGCGGAGATACGCAGTATTTT.

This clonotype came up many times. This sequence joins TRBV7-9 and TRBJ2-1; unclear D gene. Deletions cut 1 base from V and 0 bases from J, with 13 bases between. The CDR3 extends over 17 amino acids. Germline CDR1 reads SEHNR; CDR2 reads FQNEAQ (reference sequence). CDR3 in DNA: TGTGCCAGCAGCTTAGAATACCAGGAGAGCTCCTACAATGAGCAGTTCTTC. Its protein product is CASSLEYQESSYNEQFF.

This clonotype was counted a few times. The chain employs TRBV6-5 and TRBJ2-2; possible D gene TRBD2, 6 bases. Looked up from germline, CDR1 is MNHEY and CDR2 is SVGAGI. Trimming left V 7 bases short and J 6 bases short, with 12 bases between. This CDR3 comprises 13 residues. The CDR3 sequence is CASTSGVAGELFF. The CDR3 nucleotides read TGTGCCAGCACCTCGGGAGTGGCCGGGGAGCTGTTTTTT.

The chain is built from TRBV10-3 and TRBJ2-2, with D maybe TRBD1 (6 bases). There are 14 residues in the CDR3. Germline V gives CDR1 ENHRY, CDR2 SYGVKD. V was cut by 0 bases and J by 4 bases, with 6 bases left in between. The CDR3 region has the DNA TGTGCCATCAGTGAGTCAGGGGGCACCGGGGAGCTGTTTTTT. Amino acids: CAISESGGTGELFF.

In DNA, the CDR3 is TGTGCCAGCGAGGGTTGGGGCCGCGGCTACACCTTC. Protein sequence: CASEGWGRGYTF. The chain uses TRBV7-2 and TRBJ1-2, with D maybe TRBD1 (5 bases). CDR1 is SGHTA and CDR2 is FQGNSA in the germline V gene. This CDR3 contains 12 residues. Trimming took 8 bases from V and 8 from J, leaving 15 bases between them.

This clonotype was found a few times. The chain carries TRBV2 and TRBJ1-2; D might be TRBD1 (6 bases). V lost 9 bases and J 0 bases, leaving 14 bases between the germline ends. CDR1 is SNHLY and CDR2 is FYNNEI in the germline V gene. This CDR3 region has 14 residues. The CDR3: CASFADRANYGYTF. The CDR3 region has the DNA TGTGCCAGTTTTGCGGACAGAGCTAACTATGGCTACACCTTC.

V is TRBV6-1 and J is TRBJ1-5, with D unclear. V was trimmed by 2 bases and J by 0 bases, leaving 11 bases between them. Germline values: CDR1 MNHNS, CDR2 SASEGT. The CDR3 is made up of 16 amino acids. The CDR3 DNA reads TGTGCCAGCAGTGAACCCCCTAAGTATAGCAATCAGCCCCAGCATTTT. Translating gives CASSEPPKYSNQPQHF.

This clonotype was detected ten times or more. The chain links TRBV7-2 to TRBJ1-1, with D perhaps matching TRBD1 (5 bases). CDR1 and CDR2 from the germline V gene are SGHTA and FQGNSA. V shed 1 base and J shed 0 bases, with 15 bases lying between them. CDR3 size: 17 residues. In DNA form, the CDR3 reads TGTGCCAGCAGCTTAGTCCCTTGGGGAGGGGTGAACACTGAAGCTTTCTTT. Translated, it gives CASSLVPWGGVNTEAFF.

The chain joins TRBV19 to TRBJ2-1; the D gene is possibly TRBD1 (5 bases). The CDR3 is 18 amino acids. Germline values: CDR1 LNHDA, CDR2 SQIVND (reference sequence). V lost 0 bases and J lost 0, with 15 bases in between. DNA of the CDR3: TGTGCCAGTAGTATAGATCCGCTGGGGCAGGCCTCCTACAATGAGCAGTTCTTC. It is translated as CASSIDPLGQASYNEQFF.

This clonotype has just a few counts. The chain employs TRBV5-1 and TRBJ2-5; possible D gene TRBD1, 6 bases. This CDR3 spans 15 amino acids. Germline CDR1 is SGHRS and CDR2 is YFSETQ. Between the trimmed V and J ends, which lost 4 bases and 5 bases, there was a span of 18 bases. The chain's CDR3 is CASSPDSGGGETQYF. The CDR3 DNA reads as TGCGCCAGCAGCCCTGATTCTGGGGGCGGCGAGACCCAGTACTTC.

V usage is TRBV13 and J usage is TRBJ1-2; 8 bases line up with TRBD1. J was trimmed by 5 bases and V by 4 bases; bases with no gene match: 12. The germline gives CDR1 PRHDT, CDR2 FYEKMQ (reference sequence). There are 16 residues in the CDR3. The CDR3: CASSSKLGQGGYGYTF. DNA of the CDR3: TGTGCCAGCAGCTCGAAACTAGGACAGGGAGGATATGGCTACACCTTC.

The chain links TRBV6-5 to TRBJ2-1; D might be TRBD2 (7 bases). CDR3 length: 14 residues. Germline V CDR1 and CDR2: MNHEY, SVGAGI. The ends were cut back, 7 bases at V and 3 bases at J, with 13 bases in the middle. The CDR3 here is CASKSGGRYNEQFF. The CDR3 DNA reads TGTGCCAGCAAATCGGGGGGCCGCTACAATGAGCAGTTCTTC.

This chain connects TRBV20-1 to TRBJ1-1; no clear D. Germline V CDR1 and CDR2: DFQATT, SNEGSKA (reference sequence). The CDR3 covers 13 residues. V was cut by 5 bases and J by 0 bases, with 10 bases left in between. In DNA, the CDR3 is TGCAGTGCTCTAACGGGAATGAACACTGAAGCTTTCTTT. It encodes CSALTGMNTEAFF.

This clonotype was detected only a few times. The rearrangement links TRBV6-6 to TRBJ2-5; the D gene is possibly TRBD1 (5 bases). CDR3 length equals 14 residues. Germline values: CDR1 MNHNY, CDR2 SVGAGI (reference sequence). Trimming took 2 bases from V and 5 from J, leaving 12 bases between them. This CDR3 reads CASSYVTGRETQYF. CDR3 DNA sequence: TGTGCCAGCAGTTACGTAACAGGACGGGAGACCCAGTACTTC.